A single T cell receptor beta chain is shown here with its context. Its antigen is unknown. This specimen comes from a study of cytomegalovirus exposure and HLA in healthy donors. Study in general: An earlier analysis found 100 million or so unique TCR beta sequences from 150 million to 200 million T cells.

Study outcomes and limitations: There were three CMV-associated chains whose specificity for CMV antigens was confirmed in vitro. In a later analysis, V- and J-gene trimming of beta chains associated with a DCLRE1C missense variant, replicated independently. Later analysis showed most CMV-associated TCR beta chains appearing HLA-restricted.

It was with 60 Vbeta and 13 Jbeta primers that the PCR ran. Generated by immunoSEQ multiplex PCR, the TCRdb table keeps only in-frame clones and is missing some. The data contain approximately 130,000 clones, about 83% of them singletons. V lost 1 base to trimming and J lost 5 bases; unmatched junction nucleotides: 2. The CDR3 extends over 15 amino acids. In germline, CDR1 is SGHAT, CDR2 FQNNGV. This receptor was identified in a girl aged 2-9 years in good health and CMV-seronegative. The sample comprised PBMCs. V usage is TRBV11-2 and J usage is TRBJ2-7, with 13 bases matching TRBD2. The CDR3 region is CASSLVGLAGDEQYF. In DNA form, the CDR3 reads TGTGCCAGCAGCTTAGTAGGACTAGCGGGAGACGAGCAGTACTTC. Based on the CDR3 plus reference TRBV11-2 and TRBJ2-7, the full variable domain is EAGVAQSPRYKIIEKRQSVAFWCNPISGHATLYWYQQILGQGPKLLIQFQNNGVVDDSQLPKDRFSAERLKGVDSTLKIQPAKLEDSAVYLCASSLVGLAGDEQYFGPGTRLTVT.